Each of the 9 T cell receptor beta chains below was sequenced from the same sample in a study of cytomegalovirus exposure and HLA in healthy donors. The primer mix had 60 Vbeta and 13 Jbeta primers. The method was immunoSEQ multiplex PCR; TCRdb's version includes in-frame clones alone and lacks a portion of them. The repertoire includes about 170,000 clones, around 85% of them detected once, and less than 2.5% sits in the top ten. The sequencing input was PBMCs. Every receptor here comes from a male donor in good health and CMV-seronegative.

V and J are TRBV30 and TRBJ1-5; D gene unclear. In germline, CDR1 is GTSNPN, CDR2 SVGIG (reference sequence). This CDR3 has 14 residues. Trimming cost V 2 bases and J 0 bases, with 8 bases left between them. The CDR3 DNA sequence: TGTGCCTGGAGTACGACTTATAGCAATCAGCCCCAGCATTTT. Translating it yields CAWSTTYSNQPQHF.

Concerning this clone itself: Compared with germline, one end of the junction differs, possibly owing to a read error. The gene calls are TRBV9 and TRBJ1-2; 9 bases are a match to TRBD1. From germline, CDR1 is SGDLS and CDR2 YYNGEE. This CDR3 spans 11 amino acids. The CDR3 coding sequence is TGTGCCAGCAGCATGACAGGGGGGATGGCCTTC. Its translation: CASSMTGGMAF.

J is TRBJ2-2 and V is TRBV4-3; D possibly corresponds to TRBD1 (5 bases). The CDR3 consists of 17 residues. V was pared by 0 bases and J by 0 bases, with 11 bases between. Germline lookup yields CDR1 LGHNA and CDR2 YSLEER. CDR3 residues: CASSQDSGIANTGELFF. CDR3 bases: TGCGCCAGCAGCCAAGATTCAGGGATCGCGAACACCGGGGAGCTGTTTTTT.

The rearrangement links TRBV7-7 to TRBJ2-2, with 10 bases lining up with TRBD1. The V gene end was trimmed by 5 bases and the J gene end by 2 bases; junction bases not matched to a gene: 8. From germline, CDR1 is SSHAT and CDR2 FNYEAQ (reference sequence). The CDR3 has 17 residues. The CDR3 sequence: CASSNRGQGRNTGELFF. CDR3 bases: TGTGCCAGCAGCAACCGGGGACAGGGGAGAAACACCGGGGAGCTGTTTTTT.

The chain has TRBV5-1 and TRBJ2-4; D possibly corresponds to TRBD1 (6 bases). The CDR3 has 12 residues. V lost 4 bases and J 14 bases, leaving 16 bases between the germline ends. The V gene's germline CDR1 is SGHRS and CDR2 YFSETQ. The CDR3 is CASSRTDPKKYF. CDR3 sequence (DNA): TGCGCCAGCAGCCGGACAGACCCGAAGAAGTACTTC.

The V gene is TRBV11-2, the J gene TRBJ2-7, with TRBD2 matching 8 bases. The CDR3 consists of 15 residues. From germline, CDR1 is SGHAT and CDR2 FQNNGV. Trimming at V came to 5 bases and at J to 0 bases, leaving 6 bases not matched to a gene. In DNA, the CDR3 is TGTGCCAGCAGCGTCGGGGGGGCCAGCTCCTACGAGCAGTACTTC. It specifies CASSVGGASSYEQYF.

This chain links TRBV6-1 with TRBJ2-5, with TRBD2 identical over 10 bases. V lost 4 bases to trimming and J lost 3 bases; unmatched junction nucleotides: 2. The CDR3 is 14 amino acids. Germline-derived CDR1 and CDR2 are MNHNS and SASEGT. DNA for the CDR3: TGTGCCAGCAGTGGTAGCGGGGGGAAAGAGACCCAGTACTTC. It specifies CASSGSGGKETQYF.

The rearrangement links TRBV30 to TRBJ2-3; D possibly corresponds to TRBD1 (5 bases). The CDR3 runs 14 residues. The V gene lost 0 bases and the J gene lost 3 bases, with 10 bases spanning the gap. CDR1 is GTSNPN, CDR2 SVGIG, per germline (reference sequence). The CDR3 DNA reads TGTGCCTGGAGTGTAGGGGTAGGGACAGATACGCAGTATTTT. As protein: CAWSVGVGTDTQYF.

The chain is built from TRBV5-4 and TRBJ1-6; D gene unclear. From germline, CDR1 is SGHNT and CDR2 YYREEE (reference sequence). V lost 0 bases, J lost 6 bases, and 7 bases lay in between. This CDR3 is built from 14 residues. CDR3 region: CASSLVDPNSPLHF. In DNA, the CDR3 is TGTGCCAGCAGCTTGGTAGATCCTAATTCACCCCTCCACTTT. Supplemented by reference TRBV5-4 and TRBJ1-6, the full variable domain reads ETGVTQSPTHLIKTRGQQVTLRCSSQSGHNTVSWYQQALGQGPQFIFQYYREEENGRGNFPPRFSGLQFPNYSSELNVNALELDDSALYLCASSLVDPNSPLHFGNGTRLTVT.